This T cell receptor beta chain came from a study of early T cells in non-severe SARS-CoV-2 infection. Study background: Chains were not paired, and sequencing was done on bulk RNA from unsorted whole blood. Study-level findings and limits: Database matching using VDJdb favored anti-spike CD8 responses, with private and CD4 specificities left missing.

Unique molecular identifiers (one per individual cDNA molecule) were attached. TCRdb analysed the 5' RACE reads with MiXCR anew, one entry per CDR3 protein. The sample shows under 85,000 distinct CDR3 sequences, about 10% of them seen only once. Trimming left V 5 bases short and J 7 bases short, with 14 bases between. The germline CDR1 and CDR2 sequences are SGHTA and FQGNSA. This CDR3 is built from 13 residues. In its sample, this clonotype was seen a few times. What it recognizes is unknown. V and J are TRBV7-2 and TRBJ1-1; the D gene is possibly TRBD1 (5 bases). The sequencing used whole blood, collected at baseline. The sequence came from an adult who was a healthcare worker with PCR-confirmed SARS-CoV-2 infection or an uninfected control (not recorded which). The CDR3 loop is CASSPGVVREAFF. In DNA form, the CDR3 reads TGTGCCAGCAGCCCGGGGGTTGTCCGTGAAGCTTTCTTT. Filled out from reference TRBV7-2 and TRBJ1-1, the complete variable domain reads GAGVSQSPSNKVTEKGKDVELRCDPISGHTALYWYRQSLGQGLEFLIYFQGNSAPDKSGLPSDRFSAERTGGSVSTLTIQRTQQEDSAVYLCASSPGVVREAFFGQGTRLTVV.